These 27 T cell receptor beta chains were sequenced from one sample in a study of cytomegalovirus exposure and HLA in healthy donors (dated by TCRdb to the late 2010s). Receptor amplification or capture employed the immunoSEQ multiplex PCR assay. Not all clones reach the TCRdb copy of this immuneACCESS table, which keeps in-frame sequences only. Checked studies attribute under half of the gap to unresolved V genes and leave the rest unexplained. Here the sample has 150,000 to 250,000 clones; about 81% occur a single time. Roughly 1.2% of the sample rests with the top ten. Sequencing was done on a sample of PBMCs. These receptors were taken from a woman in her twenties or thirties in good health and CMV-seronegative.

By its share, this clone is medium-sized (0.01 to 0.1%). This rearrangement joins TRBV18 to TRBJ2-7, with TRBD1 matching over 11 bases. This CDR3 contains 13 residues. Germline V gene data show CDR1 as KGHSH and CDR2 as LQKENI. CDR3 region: CVGTGGPGYEQYF. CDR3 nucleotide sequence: TGTGTAGGGACAGGGGGTCCGGGGTACGAGCAGTACTTC.

CDR3 amino acids: CASSYLRLAQETQYF. The CDR3 DNA reads as TGTGCCAGCAGTTATCTACGGCTAGCCCAAGAGACCCAGTACTTC. This chain links TRBV6-5 with TRBJ2-5, with a tentative D call TRBD2 (5 bases). This CDR3 spans 15 amino acids. In germline, CDR1 is MNHEY, CDR2 SVGAGI. Trimming removed 3 bases from V and 1 base from J, with 12 bases in between.

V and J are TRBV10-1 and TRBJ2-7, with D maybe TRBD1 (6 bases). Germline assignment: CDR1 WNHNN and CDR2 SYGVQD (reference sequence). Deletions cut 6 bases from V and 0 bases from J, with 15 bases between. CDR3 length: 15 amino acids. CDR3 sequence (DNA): TGCGCCAGCAGCCCTGAGACAGGCTACTCCTACGAGCAGTACTTC. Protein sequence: CASSPETGYSYEQYF.

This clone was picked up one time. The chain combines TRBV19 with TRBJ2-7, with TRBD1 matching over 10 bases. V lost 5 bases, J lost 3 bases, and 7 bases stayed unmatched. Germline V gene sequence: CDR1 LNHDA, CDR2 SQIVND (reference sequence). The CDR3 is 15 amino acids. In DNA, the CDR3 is TGTGCCAGTAGTCCCCGGAGGACAGGGGGCTACGAGCAGTACTTC. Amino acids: CASSPRRTGGYEQYF.

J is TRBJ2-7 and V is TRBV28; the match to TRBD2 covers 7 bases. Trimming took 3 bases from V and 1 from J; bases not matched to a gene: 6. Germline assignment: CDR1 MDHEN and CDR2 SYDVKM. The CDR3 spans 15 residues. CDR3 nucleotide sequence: TGTGCCAGCAGTTTGGCGGGAGCGATATCCTACGAGCAGTACTTC. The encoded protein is CASSLAGAISYEQYF.

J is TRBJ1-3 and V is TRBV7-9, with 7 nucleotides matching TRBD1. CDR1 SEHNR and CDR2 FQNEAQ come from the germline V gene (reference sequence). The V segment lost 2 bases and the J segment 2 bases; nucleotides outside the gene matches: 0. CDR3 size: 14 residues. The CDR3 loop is CASSLQGAGNTIYF. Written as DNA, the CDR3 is TGTGCCAGCAGCTTACAGGGGGCTGGAAACACCATATATTTT.

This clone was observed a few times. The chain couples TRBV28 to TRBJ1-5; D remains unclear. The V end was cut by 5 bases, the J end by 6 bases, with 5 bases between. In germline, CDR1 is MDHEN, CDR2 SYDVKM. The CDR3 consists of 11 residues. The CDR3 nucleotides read TGTGCCAGCAGTGGAGCTCAGCCCCAGCATTTT. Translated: CASSGAQPQHF. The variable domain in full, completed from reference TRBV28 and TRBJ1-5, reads DVKVTQSSRYLVKRTGEKVFLECVQDMDHENMFWYRQDPGLGLRLIYFSYDVKMKEKGDIPEGYSVSREKKERFSLILESASTNQTSMYLCASSGAQPQHFGDGTRLSIL.

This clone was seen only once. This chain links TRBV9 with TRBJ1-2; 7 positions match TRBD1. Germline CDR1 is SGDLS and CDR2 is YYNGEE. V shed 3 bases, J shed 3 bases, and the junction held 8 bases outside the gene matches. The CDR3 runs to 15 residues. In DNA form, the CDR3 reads TGTGCCAGCAGCGCCGACCCCGACAGGGACTATGGCTACACCTTC. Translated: CASSADPDRDYGYTF. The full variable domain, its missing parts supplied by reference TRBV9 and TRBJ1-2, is DSGVTQTPKHLITATGQRVTLRCSPRSGDLSVYWYQQSLDQGLQFLIQYYNGEERAKGNILERFSAQQFPDLHSELNLSSLELGDSALYFCASSADPDRDYGYTFGSGTRLTVV.

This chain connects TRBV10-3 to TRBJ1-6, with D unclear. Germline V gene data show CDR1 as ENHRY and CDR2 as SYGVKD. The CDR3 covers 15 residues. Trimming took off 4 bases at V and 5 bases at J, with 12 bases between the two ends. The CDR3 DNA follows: TGTGCCATCAGTGGGGGAGCGCGGAATAATTCACCCCTCCACTTT. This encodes CAISGGARNNSPLHF.

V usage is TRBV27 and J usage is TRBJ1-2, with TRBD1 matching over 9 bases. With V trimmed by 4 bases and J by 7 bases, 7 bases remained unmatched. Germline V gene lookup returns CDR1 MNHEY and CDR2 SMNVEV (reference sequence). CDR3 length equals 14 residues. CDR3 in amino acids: CASSSTGGKFGYTF. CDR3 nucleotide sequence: TGTGCCAGCAGTTCGACAGGGGGAAAGTTTGGCTACACCTTC.

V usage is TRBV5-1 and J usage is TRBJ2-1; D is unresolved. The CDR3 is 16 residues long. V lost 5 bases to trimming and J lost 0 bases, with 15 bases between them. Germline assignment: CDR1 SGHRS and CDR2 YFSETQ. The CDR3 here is CASSQGSQASYNEQFF. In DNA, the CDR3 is TGCGCCAGCAGTCAAGGCAGTCAGGCCTCCTACAATGAGCAGTTCTTC.

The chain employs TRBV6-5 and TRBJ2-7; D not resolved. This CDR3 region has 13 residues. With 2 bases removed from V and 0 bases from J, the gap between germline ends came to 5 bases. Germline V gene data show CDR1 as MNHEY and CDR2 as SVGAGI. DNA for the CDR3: TGTGCCAGCAGTTACGGCCCCTCCTACGAGCAGTACTTC. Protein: CASSYGPSYEQYF.

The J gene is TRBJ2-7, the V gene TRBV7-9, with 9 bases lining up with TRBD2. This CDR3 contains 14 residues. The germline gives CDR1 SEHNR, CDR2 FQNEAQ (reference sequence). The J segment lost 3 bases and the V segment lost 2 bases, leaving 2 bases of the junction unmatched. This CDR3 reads CASSLSSGIYEQYF. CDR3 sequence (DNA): TGTGCCAGCAGCTTATCTAGCGGGATCTACGAGCAGTACTTC. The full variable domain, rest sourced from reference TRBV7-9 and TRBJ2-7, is DTGVSQNPRHKITKRGQNVTFRCDPISEHNRLYWYRQTLGQGPEFLTYFQNEAQLEKSRLLSDRFSAERPKGSFSTLEIQRTEQGDSAMYLCASSLSSGIYEQYFGPGTRLTVT.

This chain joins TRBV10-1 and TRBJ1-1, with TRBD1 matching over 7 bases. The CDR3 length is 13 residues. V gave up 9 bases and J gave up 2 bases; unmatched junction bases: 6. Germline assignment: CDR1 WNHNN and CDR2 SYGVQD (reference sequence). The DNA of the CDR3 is TGCGCCAGGAGAGACAGGGACAACACTGAAGCTTTCTTT. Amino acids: CARRDRDNTEAFF.

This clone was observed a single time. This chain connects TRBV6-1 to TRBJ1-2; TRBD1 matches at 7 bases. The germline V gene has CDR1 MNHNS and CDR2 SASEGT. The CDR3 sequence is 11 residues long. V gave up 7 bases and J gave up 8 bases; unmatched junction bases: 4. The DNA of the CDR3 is TGTGCCAGCAAACAGACAGGGGGCTACACCTTC. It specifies CASKQTGGYTF.

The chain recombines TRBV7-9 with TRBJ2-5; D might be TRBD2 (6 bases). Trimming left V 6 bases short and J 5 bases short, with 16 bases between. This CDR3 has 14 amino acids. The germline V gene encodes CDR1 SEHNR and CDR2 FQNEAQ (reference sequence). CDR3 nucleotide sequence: TGTGCCAGCAGGGGGAGGTGGTCTCCGGAGACCCAGTACTTC. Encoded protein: CASRGRWSPETQYF. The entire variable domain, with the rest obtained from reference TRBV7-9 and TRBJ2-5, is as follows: DTGVSQNPRHKITKRGQNVTFRCDPISEHNRLYWYRQTLGQGPEFLTYFQNEAQLEKSRLLSDRFSAERPKGSFSTLEIQRTEQGDSAMYLCASRGRWSPETQYFGPGTRLLVL.

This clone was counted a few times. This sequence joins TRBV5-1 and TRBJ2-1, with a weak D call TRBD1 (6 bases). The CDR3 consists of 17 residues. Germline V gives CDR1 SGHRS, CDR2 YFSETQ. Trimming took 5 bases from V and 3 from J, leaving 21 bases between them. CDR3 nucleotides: TGCGCCAGCAGTTCACTGGCCGGGACAATGGGCTACAATGAGCAGTTCTTC. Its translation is CASSSLAGTMGYNEQFF. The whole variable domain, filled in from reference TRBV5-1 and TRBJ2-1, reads KAGVTQTPRYLIKTRGQQVTLSCSPISGHRSVSWYQQTPGQGLQFLFEYFSETQRNKGNFPGRFSGRQFSNSRSEMNVSTLELGDSALYLCASSSLAGTMGYNEQFFGPGTRLTVL.

The CDR3 bases are TGTGCCAGCAGTGACCAGCGGGATTCCTACGAGCAGTACTTC. It is translated as CASSDQRDSYEQYF. The chain has TRBV6-4 and TRBJ2-7; the match to TRBD2 covers 7 bases. Unmatched junction bases numbered 2, after V lost 2 bases and J lost 1 base. The CDR3 extends over 14 amino acids. The germline CDR1 and CDR2 sequences are MRHNA and SNTAGT.

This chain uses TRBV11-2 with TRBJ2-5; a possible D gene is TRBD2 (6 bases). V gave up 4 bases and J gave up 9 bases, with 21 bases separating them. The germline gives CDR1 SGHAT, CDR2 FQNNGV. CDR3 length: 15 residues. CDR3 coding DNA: TGTGCCAGCAGCTCGGCTGGTAGCGGCCCTCGGGCCCAGTACTTC. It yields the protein CASSSAGSGPRAQYF.

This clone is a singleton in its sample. CDR3 DNA sequence: TGTGCCAGCAGCCTCGACTTATTGACCGACGAGCAGTACTTC. Protein: CASSLDLLTDEQYF. J is TRBJ2-7 and V is TRBV5-6; D is unresolved. CDR3 length: 14 residues. Trimming stripped 4 bases from V and 5 bases from J, with 16 bases between. Germline CDR1 reads SGHDT; CDR2 reads YYEEEE.

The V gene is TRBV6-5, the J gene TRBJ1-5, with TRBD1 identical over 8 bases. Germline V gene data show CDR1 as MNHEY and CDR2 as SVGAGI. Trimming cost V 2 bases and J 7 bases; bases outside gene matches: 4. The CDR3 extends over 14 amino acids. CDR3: CASSYATGVQPQHF. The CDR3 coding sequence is TGTGCCAGCAGTTACGCGACAGGGGTCCAGCCCCAGCATTTT.

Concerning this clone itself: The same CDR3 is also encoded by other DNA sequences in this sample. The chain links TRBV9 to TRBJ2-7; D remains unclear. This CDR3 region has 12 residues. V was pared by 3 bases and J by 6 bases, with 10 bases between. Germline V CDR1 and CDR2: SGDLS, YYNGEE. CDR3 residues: CASSAIAGEQYF. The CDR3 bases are TGTGCCAGCAGCGCCATAGCCGGCGAGCAGTACTTC.

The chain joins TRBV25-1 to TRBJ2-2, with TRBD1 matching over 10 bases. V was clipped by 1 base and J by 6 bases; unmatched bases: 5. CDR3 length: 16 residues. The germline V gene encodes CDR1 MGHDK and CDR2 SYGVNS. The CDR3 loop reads CASSEWDRGHAGELFF. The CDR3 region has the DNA TGTGCCAGCAGTGAATGGGACAGGGGTCACGCCGGGGAGCTGTTTTTT. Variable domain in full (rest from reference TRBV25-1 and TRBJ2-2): EADIYQTPRYLVIGTGKKITLECSQTMGHDKMYWYQQDPGMELHLIHYSYGVNSTEKGDLSSESTVSRIRTEHFPLTLESARPSHTSQYLCASSEWDRGHAGELFFGEGSRLTVL.

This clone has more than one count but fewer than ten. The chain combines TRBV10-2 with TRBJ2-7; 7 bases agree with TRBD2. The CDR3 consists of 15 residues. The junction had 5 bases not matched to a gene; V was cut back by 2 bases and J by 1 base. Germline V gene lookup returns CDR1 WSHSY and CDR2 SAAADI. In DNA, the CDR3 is TGCGCCAGCAGTGAGCGGGAGCGGGGATCCTACGAGCAGTACTTC. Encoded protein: CASSERERGSYEQYF.

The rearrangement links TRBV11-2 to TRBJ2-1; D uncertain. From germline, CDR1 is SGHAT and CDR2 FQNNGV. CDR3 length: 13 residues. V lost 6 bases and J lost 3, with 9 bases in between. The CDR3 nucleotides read TGTGCCAGCAGTCCCCCGGGCTACAATGAGCAGTTCTTC. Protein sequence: CASSPPGYNEQFF. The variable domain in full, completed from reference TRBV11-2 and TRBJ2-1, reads EAGVAQSPRYKIIEKRQSVAFWCNPISGHATLYWYQQILGQGPKLLIQFQNNGVVDDSQLPKDRFSAERLKGVDSTLKIQPAKLEDSAVYLCASSPPGYNEQFFGPGTRLTVL.

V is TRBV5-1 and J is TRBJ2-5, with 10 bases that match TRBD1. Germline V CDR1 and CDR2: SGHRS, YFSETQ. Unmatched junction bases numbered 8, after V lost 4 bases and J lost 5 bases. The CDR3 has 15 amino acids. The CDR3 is CASSIGQGGGETQYF. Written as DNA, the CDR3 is TGCGCCAGCAGCATAGGACAGGGGGGCGGGGAGACCCAGTACTTC. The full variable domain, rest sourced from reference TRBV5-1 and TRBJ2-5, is KAGVTQTPRYLIKTRGQQVTLSCSPISGHRSVSWYQQTPGQGLQFLFEYFSETQRNKGNFPGRFSGRQFSNSRSEMNVSTLELGDSALYLCASSIGQGGGETQYFGPGTRLLVL.

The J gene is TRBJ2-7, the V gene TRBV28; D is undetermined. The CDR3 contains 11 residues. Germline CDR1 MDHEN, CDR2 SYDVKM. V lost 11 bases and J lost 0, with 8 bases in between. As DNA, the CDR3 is TGTGCCTCGGGTAGCTCCTACGAGCAGTACTTC. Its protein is CASGSSYEQYF.